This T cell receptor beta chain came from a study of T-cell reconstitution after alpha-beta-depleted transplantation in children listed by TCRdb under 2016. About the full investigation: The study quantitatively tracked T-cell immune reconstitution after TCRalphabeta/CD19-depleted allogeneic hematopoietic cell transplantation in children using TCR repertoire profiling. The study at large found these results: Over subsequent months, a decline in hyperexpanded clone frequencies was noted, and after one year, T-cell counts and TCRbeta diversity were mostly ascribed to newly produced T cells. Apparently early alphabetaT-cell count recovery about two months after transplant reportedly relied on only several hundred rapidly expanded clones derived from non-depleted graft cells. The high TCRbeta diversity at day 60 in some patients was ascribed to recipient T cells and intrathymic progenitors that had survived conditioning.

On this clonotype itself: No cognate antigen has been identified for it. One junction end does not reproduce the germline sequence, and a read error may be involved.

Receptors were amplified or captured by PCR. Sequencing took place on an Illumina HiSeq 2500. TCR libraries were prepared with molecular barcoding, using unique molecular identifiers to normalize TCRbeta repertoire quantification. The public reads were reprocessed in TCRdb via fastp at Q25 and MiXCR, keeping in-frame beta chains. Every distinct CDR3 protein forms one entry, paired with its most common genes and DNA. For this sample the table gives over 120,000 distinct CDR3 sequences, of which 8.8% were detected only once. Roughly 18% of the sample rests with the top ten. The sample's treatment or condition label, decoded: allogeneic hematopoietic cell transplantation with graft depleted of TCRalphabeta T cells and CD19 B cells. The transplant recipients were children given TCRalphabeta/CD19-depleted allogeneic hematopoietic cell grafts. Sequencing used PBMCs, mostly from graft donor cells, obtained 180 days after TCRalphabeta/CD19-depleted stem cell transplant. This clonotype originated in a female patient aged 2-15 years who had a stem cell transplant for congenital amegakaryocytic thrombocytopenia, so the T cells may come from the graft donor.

The CDR3 in this case is CASILYDSYNEQFF. The sequenced DNA is TGCGCCAGCATCTTGTACGACAGCTACAATGAGCAGTTCTTC. The chain employs TRBV5-1 and TRBJ2-1; the D gene is perhaps TRBD1, on 5 matching bases. The CDR3 contains 14 residues, cysteine and phenylalanine counted. The read is trimmed to its CDR3 DNA, 42 bases read in frame from base 1. According to the germline V gene, CDR1 reads SGHRS and CDR2 reads YFSETQ.